These 31 T cell receptor beta chains share one sample of origin, sequenced in a study of T cell repertoires in cytomegalovirus infection (dated by TCRdb to the late 2010s). Their target antigens are unknown. Data came from an Illumina HiSeq 1500. The public reads were reprocessed in TCRdb via fastp at Q25 and MiXCR, keeping in-frame beta chains. Each entry is one CDR3 protein sequence, shown with its most common DNA and genes. Across this sample there are approximately 590,000 distinct CDR3 sequences, with 35% to 50% seen only once. The leading ten clones occupy 48% of the sample. The sample's treatment or condition, from its label and the paper: in vitro stimulation with specific CMV peptide epitopes to enrich CMV-specific T cells. Sequencing used cultured PBMCs, obtained from culture after CMV antigen stimulation. These receptors all stem from a human donor in good health (CMV status not recorded). Some clones in this sample may be carry-over from other donors' samples.

The rearrangement links TRBV7-2 to TRBJ2-1; 7 bases are shared with TRBD2. This CDR3 is built from 15 residues. The V gene end was trimmed by 1 base and the J gene end by 5 bases; junction bases not matched to a gene: 5. CDR1 is SGHTA and CDR2 is FQGNSA in the germline V gene. The CDR3 bases are TGTGCCAGCAGCTTAGGAGGGACTACAGACAATGAGCAGTTCTTC. It encodes CASSLGGTTDNEQFF.

The genes are TRBV6-6 and TRBJ1-5; no reliable D call. From germline, CDR1 is MNHNY and CDR2 SVGAGI (reference sequence). Trimming removed 5 bases at V and 2 bases at J, with 10 bases between. CDR3 length: 14 amino acids. This CDR3 is CASSGTPGNQPQHF. The DNA for the CDR3 is TGTGCCAGCAGTGGCACGCCGGGCAATCAGCCCCAGCATTTT.

The sample holds a few counts of this clonotype. The CDR3 DNA is TGTGCCAGCTCGCTGCTTGGCGCGGGCACAGATACGCAGTATTTT. This gives the protein CASSLLGAGTDTQYF. This sequence joins TRBV7-2 and TRBJ2-3; D remains unclear. This CDR3 has 15 residues. Trimming removed 8 bases from V and 1 base from J, with 16 bases in between. Germline V gene sequence: CDR1 SGHTA, CDR2 FQGNSA. Supplemented by reference TRBV7-2 and TRBJ2-3, the full variable domain reads GAGVSQSPSNKVTEKGKDVELRCDPISGHTALYWYRQSLGQGLEFLIYFQGNSAPDKSGLPSDRFSAERTGGSVSTLTIQRTQQEDSAVYLCASSLLGAGTDTQYFGPGTRLTVL.

The chain is built from TRBV5-4 and TRBJ2-7; D not certain. The CDR3 spans 14 residues. Trimming shortened V by 1 base and J by 5 bases, and 13 bases separated the two germline ends. The germline V gene encodes CDR1 SGHNT and CDR2 YYREEE (reference sequence). This CDR3 is CASSLWMGGDEQYF. The CDR3 nucleotides read TGTGCCAGCAGCTTGTGGATGGGTGGGGACGAGCAGTACTTC.

This clonotype was detected a few times. This chain uses TRBV12-3 or TRBV12-4 with TRBJ2-5, with D unresolved. V lost 4 bases, J lost 5 bases, and 8 bases lay in between. The CDR3 sequence is 12 residues long. The CDR3, as DNA: TGTGCCAGCAGTTCATTGGAGGAGACCCAGTACTTC. Translation: CASSSLEETQYF.

There are a few counts of this clonotype. The chain joins TRBV19 to TRBJ1-1; D unresolved. The V end was cut by 3 bases, the J end by 3 bases, with 11 bases between. The CDR3 extends over 14 amino acids. The germline V gene encodes CDR1 LNHDA and CDR2 SQIVND (reference sequence). CDR3: CASSMNTDYTEAFF. In DNA, the CDR3 is TGTGCCAGTAGTATGAACACAGATTACACTGAAGCTTTCTTT.

As for this clonotype: A much larger clone is a single base away; this may be a read error. V is TRBV7-6 and J is TRBJ2-1; D remains ambiguous. Germline loops: CDR1 SGHVS, CDR2 FNYEAQ. V lost 2 bases and J 8 bases, leaving 4 bases between the germline ends. The CDR3 consists of 11 residues. The CDR3 region has the DNA TGTGCCAGCAGCTTATCCGATGAGCAGTTCTTC. Translation: CASSLSDEQFF.

There are a few counts of this clonotype. V gene TRBV7-9 combines with J gene TRBJ2-7; 9 nucleotides line up with TRBD1. CDR3 length equals 15 residues. The J segment lost 4 bases and the V segment lost 5 bases, leaving 9 bases of the junction unmatched. In germline, CDR1 is SEHNR, CDR2 FQNEAQ (reference sequence). CDR3 loop: CASSHSGQGVYEQYF. The CDR3, as DNA: TGTGCCAGCAGCCACTCGGGACAGGGCGTGTACGAGCAGTACTTC.

The chain uses TRBV4-1 and TRBJ2-1; weak D call: TRBD2 (6 bases). The V and J ends lost 4 bases and 7 bases respectively, with 11 bases between them. Germline CDR1 and CDR2: MGHRA and YSYEKL. The CDR3 spans 13 residues. This chain's CDR3 is CASSRPGENEQFF. DNA of the CDR3: TGCGCCAGCAGCCGGCCGGGGGAGAATGAGCAGTTCTTC.

There are a few counts of this clonotype. The chain recombines TRBV2 with TRBJ2-5, with D unclear. Germline V gene data show CDR1 as SNHLY and CDR2 as FYNNEI. The CDR3 is 13 residues long. V lost 4 bases and J 5 bases, leaving 11 bases between the germline ends. CDR3 nucleotides: TGTGCCAGCAGTGTTCCTGCCGGGGAGACCCAGTACTTC. This codes for CASSVPAGETQYF.

The V gene is TRBV12-3 or TRBV12-4, the J gene TRBJ2-7; 8 bases map to TRBD2. V lost 5 bases to trimming and J lost 6 bases; unmatched junction nucleotides: 6. This CDR3 is 13 amino acids long. CDR3 in amino acids: CASSPGTSGEQYF. Written as DNA, the CDR3 is TGTGCCAGCAGTCCCGGGACTAGTGGCGAGCAGTACTTC.

This clonotype showed up many times. CDR3 coding DNA: TGTGCCAGCAGCCCCCCAGGCCTTTACGAGCAGTACTTC. Translation gives CASSPPGLYEQYF. The chain recombines TRBV7-2 with TRBJ2-7; no firm D call. The CDR3 contains 13 residues. In germline, CDR1 is SGHTA, CDR2 FQGNSA. The ends were cut back, 5 bases at V and 4 bases at J, with 12 bases in the middle.

The chain uses TRBV7-2 and TRBJ2-1; 9 bases line up with TRBD1. CDR3 length equals 14 residues. After removal of 4 bases from V and 5 bases from J, the junction contained 3 bases not matched to a gene. CDR1 and CDR2 (germline): SGHTA, FQGNSA. The CDR3 nucleotides read TGTGCCAGCAGCTGGGACAGGGCCAACAATGAGCAGTTCTTC. Encoded protein: CASSWDRANNEQFF. Variable domain in full (rest from reference TRBV7-2 and TRBJ2-1): GAGVSQSPSNKVTEKGKDVELRCDPISGHTALYWYRQSLGQGLEFLIYFQGNSAPDKSGLPSDRFSAERTGGSVSTLTIQRTQQEDSAVYLCASSWDRANNEQFFGPGTRLTVL.

In this sample, this clonotype turned up a few times. This rearrangement joins TRBV7-9 to TRBJ1-3; TRBD1 matches 9 bases. This CDR3 region has 15 residues. The junction had 10 bases not matched to a gene; V was cut back by 5 bases and J by 8 bases. Germline V CDR1 and CDR2: SEHNR, FQNEAQ (reference sequence). The CDR3 nucleotides are TGTGCCAGCAGCATCACAGGGGGCCGAGGGGACACCATATATTTT. Its protein is CASSITGGRGDTIYF.

This clonotype was found a few times. The genes are TRBV12-3 or TRBV12-4 and TRBJ1-1; unclear D gene. The CDR3 spans 14 residues. Trimming removed 6 bases at V and 3 bases at J, with 14 bases between. CDR3 in amino acids: CASSEIVGYTEAFF. CDR3 sequence (DNA): TGTGCCAGCAGCGAGATTGTGGGCTACACTGAAGCTTTCTTT.

The chain employs TRBV7-2 and TRBJ1-2; 7 bases fit TRBD1. The CDR3 covers 14 residues. The junction had 2 bases not matched to a gene; V was cut back by 1 base and J by 3 bases. Germline V gene sequence: CDR1 SGHTA, CDR2 FQGNSA. CDR3 bases: TGTGCCAGCAGCTTAGGGGGACAGTACTATGGCTACACCTTC. This gives the protein CASSLGGQYYGYTF.

This clonotype has a handful of counts. The chain has TRBV7-8 and TRBJ2-7; TRBD1 is a possible D gene (6 bases). CDR1 SGHVS and CDR2 FQNEAQ come from the germline V gene. The CDR3 loop spans 19 amino acids. Trimming cost V 4 bases and J 0 bases, with 25 bases left between them. The CDR3 here is CASSSQSGWGPQSSYEQYF. The CDR3 coding sequence is TGTGCCAGCAGCTCCCAGTCGGGGTGGGGGCCCCAGAGCTCCTACGAGCAGTACTTC.

V and J are TRBV7-9 and TRBJ2-7, with TRBD1 identical over 7 bases. This CDR3 has 15 amino acids. Germline V CDR1 and CDR2: SEHNR, FQNEAQ (reference sequence). J lost 3 bases, V lost 4 bases, and 9 bases had no gene match. The CDR3 loop is CASSSSPTGNYEQYF. In nucleotides, the CDR3 is TGTGCCAGCAGCTCGAGCCCGACAGGGAACTACGAGCAGTACTTC.

The V call is TRBV20-1, the J call TRBJ1-6; unclear D gene. Trimming stripped 6 bases from V and 4 bases from J, with 16 bases between. The CDR3 is 15 amino acids. CDR1 DFQATT and CDR2 SNEGSKA come from the germline V gene (reference sequence). The CDR3 loop reads CSAQTPEHYNSPLHF. CDR3 sequence (DNA): TGCAGTGCCCAGACACCGGAGCATTATAATTCACCCCTCCACTTT.

The V gene is TRBV27, the J gene TRBJ2-1; 9 positions agree with TRBD1. CDR1 and CDR2 (germline): MNHEY, SMNVEV (reference sequence). V lost 5 bases and J lost 2; bases outside the gene matches: 7. CDR3 length: 16 residues. The CDR3 nucleotides are TGTGCCAGCAGTCCGAGTACAGGGGGCGCCTACAATGAGCAGTTCTTC. It codes for CASSPSTGGAYNEQFF.

In its sample, this clonotype was seen a few times. V and J are TRBV18 and TRBJ2-1; 11 bases are shared with TRBD2. This CDR3 has 17 amino acids. CDR1 KGHSH and CDR2 LQKENI come from the germline V gene. The J segment lost 2 bases and the V segment lost 0 bases, leaving 3 bases of the junction unmatched. The CDR3 region has the DNA TGTGCCAGCTCACCACCGTTAGCGGGAGGGGCCTACAATGAGCAGTTCTTC. Residues: CASSPPLAGGAYNEQFF.

In this sample, this clonotype turned up a few times. The chain combines TRBV7-9 with TRBJ2-7; D is perhaps TRBD2 (6 bases). Trimming cost V 5 bases and J 6 bases, with 20 bases left between them. The length of the CDR3 is 15 residues. Germline V gives CDR1 SEHNR, CDR2 FQNEAQ (reference sequence). CDR3 coding DNA: TGTGCCAGCAGCCCTAGGGCCAGAGCAGCGGGCGAGCAGTACTTC. Its translation: CASSPRARAAGEQYF. The full variable domain, rest sourced from reference TRBV7-9 and TRBJ2-7, is DTGVSQNPRHKITKRGQNVTFRCDPISEHNRLYWYRQTLGQGPEFLTYFQNEAQLEKSRLLSDRFSAERPKGSFSTLEIQRTEQGDSAMYLCASSPRARAAGEQYFGPGTRLTVT.

This chain links TRBV7-8 with TRBJ2-6; 9 nucleotides line up with TRBD1. This CDR3 spans 16 amino acids. V shed 5 bases and J 4 bases; nucleotides not matched to a gene: 6. Germline CDR1 SGHVS, CDR2 FQNEAQ. The CDR3 nucleotides read TGTGCCAGCAGCAAGACAGGGGGGTGGGGGGCCAACGTCCTGACTTTC. Translation gives CASSKTGGWGANVLTF.

The chain's CDR3 is CASSFLSGKLFF. The DNA of the CDR3 is TGTGCCAGCAGTTTTCTCAGCGGAAAACTGTTTTTT. The chain links TRBV12-3 or TRBV12-4 to TRBJ1-4; no clear D gene. V was shortened by 3 bases and J by 10 bases, with 9 bases between the two germline ends. The CDR3 has 12 amino acids.

V and J are TRBV7-8 and TRBJ2-6, with D uncertain. The V gene lost 5 bases and the J gene lost 0 bases, with 8 bases spanning the gap. Germline-derived CDR1 and CDR2 are SGHVS and FQNEAQ. The CDR3 contains 15 residues. The CDR3: CASSVRNSGANVLTF. Written as DNA, the CDR3 is TGTGCCAGCAGCGTCAGGAACTCTGGGGCCAACGTCCTGACTTTC.

V usage is TRBV5-1 and J usage is TRBJ2-5, with 7 bases fitting TRBD2. Per the germline V gene, CDR1 is SGHRS and CDR2 is YFSETQ. Trimming at V came to 2 bases and at J to 4 bases, leaving 8 bases not matched to a gene. This CDR3 region has 15 residues. DNA for the CDR3: TGCGCCAGCAGCTTTCTAGGCGGGAGCAGAGAGACCCAGTACTTC. As protein: CASSFLGGSRETQYF.

This chain joins TRBV12-3 or TRBV12-4 and TRBJ2-6; no reliable D call. The CDR3 consists of 15 residues. The germline V and J ends were trimmed by 4 bases and 1 base, with 8 bases remaining between them. CDR3 region: CASSSGTSGANVLTF. CDR3 bases: TGTGCCAGCAGTTCAGGCACATCTGGGGCCAACGTCCTGACTTTC.

This clonotype occurred a few times. The V gene is TRBV4-2, the J gene TRBJ2-1; TRBD2 agrees at 8 bases. The J segment lost 8 bases and the V segment lost 4 bases, leaving 13 bases of the junction unmatched. The germline V gene has CDR1 LGHNA and CDR2 YNFKEQ. The length of the CDR3 is 16 residues. For the CDR3, the DNA is TGTGCCAGCAGCCTACCGAGCGGGGGCGGTCCGGATGAGCAGTTCTTC. Translating it yields CASSLPSGGGPDEQFF.

The rearrangement uses TRBV27 and TRBJ2-7; D possibly corresponds to TRBD2 (6 bases). Germline loops: CDR1 MNHEY, CDR2 SMNVEV (reference sequence). The V gene lost 5 bases and the J gene lost 1 base, with 15 bases spanning the gap. The length of the CDR3 is 15 residues. CDR3 coding DNA: TGTGCCAGCAGTACAACTAGCAGTAGATCCTACGAGCAGTACTTC. It codes for CASSTTSSRSYEQYF.

The chain recombines TRBV12-3 or TRBV12-4 with TRBJ2-1; 8 nucleotides align to TRBD2. This CDR3 region has 18 residues. J was trimmed by 0 bases and V by 3 bases; bases with no gene match: 10. Here the CDR3 DNA reads TGTGCCAGCAGTTTGACACCCGGGGGGGCCTTCTCCTACAATGAGCAGTTCTTC. This encodes CASSLTPGGAFSYNEQFF.

V and J are TRBV4-1 and TRBJ2-5, with a possible D match to TRBD1 (5 bases). Per the germline V gene, CDR1 is MGHRA and CDR2 is YSYEKL. The CDR3 runs 14 residues. V was trimmed by 3 bases and J by 5 bases, leaving 13 bases between them. DNA of the CDR3: TGCGCCAGCAGCCACCATTCAGGGCAGGAGACCCAGTACTTC. Encoded protein: CASSHHSGQETQYF.